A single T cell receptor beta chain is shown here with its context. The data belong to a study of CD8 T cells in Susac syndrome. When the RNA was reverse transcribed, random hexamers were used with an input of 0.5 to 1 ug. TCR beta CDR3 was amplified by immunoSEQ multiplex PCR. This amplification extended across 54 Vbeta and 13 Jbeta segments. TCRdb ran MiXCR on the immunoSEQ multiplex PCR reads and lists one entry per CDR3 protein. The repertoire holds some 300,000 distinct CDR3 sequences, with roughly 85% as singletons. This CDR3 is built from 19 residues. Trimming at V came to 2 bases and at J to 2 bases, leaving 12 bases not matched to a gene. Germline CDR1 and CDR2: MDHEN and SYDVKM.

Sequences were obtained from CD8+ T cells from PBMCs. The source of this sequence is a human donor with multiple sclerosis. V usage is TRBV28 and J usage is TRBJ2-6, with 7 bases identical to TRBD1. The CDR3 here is CASSLLARDSEAGANVLTF. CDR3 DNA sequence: TGTGCCAGCAGTTTACTCGCCCGGGACAGCGAGGCTGGGGCCAACGTCCTGACTTTC.